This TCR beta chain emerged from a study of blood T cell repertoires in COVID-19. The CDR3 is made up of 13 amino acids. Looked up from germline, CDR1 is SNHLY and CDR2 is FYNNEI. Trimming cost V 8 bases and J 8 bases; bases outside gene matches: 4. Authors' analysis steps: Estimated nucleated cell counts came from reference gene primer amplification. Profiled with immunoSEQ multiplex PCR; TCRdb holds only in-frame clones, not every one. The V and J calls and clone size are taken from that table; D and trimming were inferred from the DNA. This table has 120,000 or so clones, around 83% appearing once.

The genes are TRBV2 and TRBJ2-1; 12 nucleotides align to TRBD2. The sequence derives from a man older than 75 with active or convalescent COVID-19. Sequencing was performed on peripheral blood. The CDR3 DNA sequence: TGTGCCAGCGCTAGCGGGGGGGCCGATGAGCAGTTCTTC. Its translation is CASASGGADEQFF.